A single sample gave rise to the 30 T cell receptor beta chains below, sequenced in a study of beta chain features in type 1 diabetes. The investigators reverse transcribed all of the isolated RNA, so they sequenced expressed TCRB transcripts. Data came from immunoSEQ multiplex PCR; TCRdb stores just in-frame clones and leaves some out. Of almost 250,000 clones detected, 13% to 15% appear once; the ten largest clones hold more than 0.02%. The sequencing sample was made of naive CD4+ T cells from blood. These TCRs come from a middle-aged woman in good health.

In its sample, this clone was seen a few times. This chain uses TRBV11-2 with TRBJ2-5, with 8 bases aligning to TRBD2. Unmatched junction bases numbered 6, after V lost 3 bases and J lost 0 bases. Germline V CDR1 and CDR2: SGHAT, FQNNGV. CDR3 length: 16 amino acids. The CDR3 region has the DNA TGTGCCAGCAGCTTTCCCAGCGGGGGCAACCAAGAGACCCAGTACTTC. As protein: CASSFPSGGNQETQYF.

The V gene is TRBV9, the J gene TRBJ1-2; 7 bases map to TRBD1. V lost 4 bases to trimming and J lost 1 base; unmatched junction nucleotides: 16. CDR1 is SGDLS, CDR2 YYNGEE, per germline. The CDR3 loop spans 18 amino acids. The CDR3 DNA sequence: TGTGCCAGCAGCATCAGCCGGGACAGCGCCCGGAATAACTATGGCTACACCTTC. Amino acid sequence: CASSISRDSARNNYGYTF.

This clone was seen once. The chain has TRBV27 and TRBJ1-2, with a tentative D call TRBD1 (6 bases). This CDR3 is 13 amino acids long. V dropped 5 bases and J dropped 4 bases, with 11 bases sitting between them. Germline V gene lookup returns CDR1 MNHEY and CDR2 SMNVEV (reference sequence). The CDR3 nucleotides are TGTGCCAGCAGTGCGGACAGAGGCTATGGCTACACCTTC. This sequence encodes CASSADRGYGYTF.

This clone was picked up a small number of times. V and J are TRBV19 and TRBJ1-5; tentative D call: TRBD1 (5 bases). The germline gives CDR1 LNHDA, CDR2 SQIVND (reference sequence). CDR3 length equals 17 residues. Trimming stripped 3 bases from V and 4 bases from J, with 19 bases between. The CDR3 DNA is TGTGCCAGTAGTATGTCCAGGGCCCTCGTCCGTAATCAGCCCCAGCATTTT. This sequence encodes CASSMSRALVRNQPQHF.

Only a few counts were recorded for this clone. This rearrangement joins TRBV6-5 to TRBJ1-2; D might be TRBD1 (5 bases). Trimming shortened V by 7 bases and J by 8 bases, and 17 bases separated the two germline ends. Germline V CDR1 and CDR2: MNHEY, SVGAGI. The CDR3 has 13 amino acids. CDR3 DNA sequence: TGTGCCAGCATCGACGCAGGGCTCAGGGGCTACACCTTC. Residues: CASIDAGLRGYTF.

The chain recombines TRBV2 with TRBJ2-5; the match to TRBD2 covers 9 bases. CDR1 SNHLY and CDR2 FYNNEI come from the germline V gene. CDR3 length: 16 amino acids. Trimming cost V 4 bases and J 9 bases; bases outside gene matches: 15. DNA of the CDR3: TGTGCCAGCAGTGGTACGGCTAGCGGGGCCCCCCGTGCCCAGTACTTC. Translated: CASSGTASGAPRAQYF.

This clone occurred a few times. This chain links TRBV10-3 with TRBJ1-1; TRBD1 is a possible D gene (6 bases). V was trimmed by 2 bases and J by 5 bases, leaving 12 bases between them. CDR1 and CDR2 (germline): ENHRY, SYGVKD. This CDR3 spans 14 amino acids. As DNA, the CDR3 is TGTGCCATCAGTGAGGGCAGGGGAGGGACTGAAGCTTTCTTT. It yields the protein CAISEGRGGTEAFF.

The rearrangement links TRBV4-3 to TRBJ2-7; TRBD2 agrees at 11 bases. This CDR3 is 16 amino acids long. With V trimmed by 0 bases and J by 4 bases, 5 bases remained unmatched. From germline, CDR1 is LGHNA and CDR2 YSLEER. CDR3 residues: CASSQELAGERYEQYF. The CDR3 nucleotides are TGCGCCAGCAGCCAAGAACTAGCGGGGGAGAGATACGAGCAGTACTTC.

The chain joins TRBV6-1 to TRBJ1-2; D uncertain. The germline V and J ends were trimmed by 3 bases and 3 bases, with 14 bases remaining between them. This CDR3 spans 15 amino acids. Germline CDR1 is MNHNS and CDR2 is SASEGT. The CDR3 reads CASSEGVRTYYGYTF. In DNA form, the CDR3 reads TGTGCCAGCAGTGAGGGAGTGAGAACCTACTATGGCTACACCTTC.

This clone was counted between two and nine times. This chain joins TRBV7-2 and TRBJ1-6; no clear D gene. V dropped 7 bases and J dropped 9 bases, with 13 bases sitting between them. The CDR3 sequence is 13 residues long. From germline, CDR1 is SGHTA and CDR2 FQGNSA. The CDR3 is CASNGVRASPLHF. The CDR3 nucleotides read TGTGCCAGCAATGGGGTGAGGGCTTCACCCCTCCACTTT.

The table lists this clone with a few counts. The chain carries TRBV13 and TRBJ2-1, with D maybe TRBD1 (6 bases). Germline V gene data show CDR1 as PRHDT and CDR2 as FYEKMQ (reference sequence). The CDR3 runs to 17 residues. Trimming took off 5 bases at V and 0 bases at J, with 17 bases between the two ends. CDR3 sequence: CASSTEQGLSSYNEQFF. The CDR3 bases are TGTGCCAGCAGCACCGAACAGGGCCTGAGCTCCTACAATGAGCAGTTCTTC.

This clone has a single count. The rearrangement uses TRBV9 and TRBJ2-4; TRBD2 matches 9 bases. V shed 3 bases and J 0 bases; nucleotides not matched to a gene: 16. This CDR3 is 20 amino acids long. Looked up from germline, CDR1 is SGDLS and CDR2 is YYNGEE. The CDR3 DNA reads TGTGCCAGCAGCGGAGGGGCACCTGTAGCGGGGGAGCTAGCCAAAAACATTCAGTACTTC. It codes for CASSGGAPVAGELAKNIQYF.

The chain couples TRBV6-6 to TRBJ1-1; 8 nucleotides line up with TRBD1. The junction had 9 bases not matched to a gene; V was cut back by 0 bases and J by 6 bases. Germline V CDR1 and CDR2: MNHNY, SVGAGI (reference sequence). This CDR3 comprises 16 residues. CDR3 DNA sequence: TGTGCCAGCAGTTACTCCAGAGCGCAGGGGGCCGCTGAAGCTTTCTTT. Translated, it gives CASSYSRAQGAAEAFF.

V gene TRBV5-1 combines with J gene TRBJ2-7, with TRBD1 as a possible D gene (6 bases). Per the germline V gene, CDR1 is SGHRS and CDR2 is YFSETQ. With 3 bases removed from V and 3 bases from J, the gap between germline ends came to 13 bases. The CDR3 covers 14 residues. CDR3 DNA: TGCGCCAGCAGCTCCACAGGGTTTAGCTACGAGCAGTACTTC. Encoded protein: CASSSTGFSYEQYF.

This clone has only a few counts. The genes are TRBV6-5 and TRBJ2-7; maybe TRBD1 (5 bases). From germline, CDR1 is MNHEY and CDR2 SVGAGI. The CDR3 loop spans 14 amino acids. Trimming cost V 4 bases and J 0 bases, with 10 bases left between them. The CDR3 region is CASSSLGASYEQYF. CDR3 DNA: TGTGCCAGCAGTTCCCTAGGGGCCTCCTACGAGCAGTACTTC.

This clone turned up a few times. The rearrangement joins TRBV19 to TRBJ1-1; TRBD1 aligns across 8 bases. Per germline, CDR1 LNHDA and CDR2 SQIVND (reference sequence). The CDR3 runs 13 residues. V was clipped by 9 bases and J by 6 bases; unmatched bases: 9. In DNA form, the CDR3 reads TGTGCCAGCGCCTTGGACAGGGCGGCTGAAGCTTTCTTT. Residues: CASALDRAAEAFF.

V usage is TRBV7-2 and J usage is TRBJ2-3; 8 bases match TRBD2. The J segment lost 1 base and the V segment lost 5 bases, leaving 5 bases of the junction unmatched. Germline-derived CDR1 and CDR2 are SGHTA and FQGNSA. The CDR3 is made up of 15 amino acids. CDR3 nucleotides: TGTGCCAGCAGCCGGGGGGGCCGCGGCACAGATACGCAGTATTTT. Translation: CASSRGGRGTDTQYF.

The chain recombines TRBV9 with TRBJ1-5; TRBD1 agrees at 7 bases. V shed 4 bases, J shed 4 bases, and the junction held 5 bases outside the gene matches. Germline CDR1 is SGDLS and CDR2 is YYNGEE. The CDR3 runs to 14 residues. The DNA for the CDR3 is TGTGCCAGCAGCCCCCGGGACAGTAATCAGCCCCAGCATTTT. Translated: CASSPRDSNQPQHF.

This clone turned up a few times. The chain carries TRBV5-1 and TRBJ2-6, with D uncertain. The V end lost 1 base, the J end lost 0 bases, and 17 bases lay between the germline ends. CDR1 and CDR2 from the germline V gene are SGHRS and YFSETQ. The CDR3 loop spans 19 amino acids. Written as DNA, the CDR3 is TGCGCCAGCAGCTTGTTTCGTACAGAGCTAAGCTCTGGGGCCAACGTCCTGACTTTC. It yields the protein CASSLFRTELSSGANVLTF.

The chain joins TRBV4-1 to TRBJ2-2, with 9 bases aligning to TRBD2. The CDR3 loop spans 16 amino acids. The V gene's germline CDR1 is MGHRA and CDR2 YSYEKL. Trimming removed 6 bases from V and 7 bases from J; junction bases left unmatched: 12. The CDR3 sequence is CASRRRLAEGRGELFF. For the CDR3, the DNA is TGCGCCAGCAGGCGAAGACTAGCGGAGGGCCGCGGGGAGCTGTTTTTT.

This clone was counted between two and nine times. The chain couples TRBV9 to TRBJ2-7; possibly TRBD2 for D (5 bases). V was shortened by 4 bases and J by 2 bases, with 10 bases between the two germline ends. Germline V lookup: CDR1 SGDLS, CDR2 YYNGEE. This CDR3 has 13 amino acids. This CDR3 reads CASSWQEAYEQYF. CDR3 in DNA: TGTGCCAGCAGCTGGCAGGAGGCCTACGAGCAGTACTTC.

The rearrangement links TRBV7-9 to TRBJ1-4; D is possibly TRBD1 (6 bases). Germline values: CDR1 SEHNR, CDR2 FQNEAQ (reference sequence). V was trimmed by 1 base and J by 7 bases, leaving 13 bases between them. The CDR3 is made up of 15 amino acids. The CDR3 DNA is TGTGCCAGCAGCTTAGACAGGGCTATCGGTGAAAAACTGTTTTTT. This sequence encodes CASSLDRAIGEKLFF. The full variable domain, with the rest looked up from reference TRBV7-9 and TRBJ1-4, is DTGVSQNPRHKITKRGQNVTFRCDPISEHNRLYWYRQTLGQGPEFLTYFQNEAQLEKSRLLSDRFSAERPKGSFSTLEIQRTEQGDSAMYLCASSLDRAIGEKLFFGSGTQLSVL.

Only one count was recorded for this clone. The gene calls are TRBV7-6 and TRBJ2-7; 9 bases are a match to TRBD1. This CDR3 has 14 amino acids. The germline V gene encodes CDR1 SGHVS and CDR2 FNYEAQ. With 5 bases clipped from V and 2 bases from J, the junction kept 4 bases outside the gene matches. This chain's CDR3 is CASSQGQGPYEQYF. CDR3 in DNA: TGTGCCAGCAGCCAGGGACAGGGCCCCTACGAGCAGTACTTC.

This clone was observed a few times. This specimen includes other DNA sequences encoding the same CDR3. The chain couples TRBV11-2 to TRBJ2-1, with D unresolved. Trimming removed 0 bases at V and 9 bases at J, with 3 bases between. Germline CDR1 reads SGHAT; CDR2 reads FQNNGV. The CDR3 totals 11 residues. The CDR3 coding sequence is TGTGCCAGCAGCTTAGAGAGTGAGCAGTTCTTC. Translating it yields CASSLESEQFF.

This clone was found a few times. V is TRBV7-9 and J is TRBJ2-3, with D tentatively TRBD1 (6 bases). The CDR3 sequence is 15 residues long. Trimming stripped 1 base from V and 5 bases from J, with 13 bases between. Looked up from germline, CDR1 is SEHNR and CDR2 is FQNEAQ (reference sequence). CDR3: CASSLVRGPVDTQYF. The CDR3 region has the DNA TGTGCCAGCAGCTTAGTCAGGGGACCGGTAGATACGCAGTATTTT.

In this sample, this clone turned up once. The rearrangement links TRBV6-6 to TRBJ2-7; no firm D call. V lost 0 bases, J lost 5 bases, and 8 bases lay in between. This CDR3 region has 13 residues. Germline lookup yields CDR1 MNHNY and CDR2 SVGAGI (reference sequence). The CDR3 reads CASSYSMANEQYF. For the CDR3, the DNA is TGTGCCAGCAGTTACTCTATGGCCAACGAGCAGTACTTC.

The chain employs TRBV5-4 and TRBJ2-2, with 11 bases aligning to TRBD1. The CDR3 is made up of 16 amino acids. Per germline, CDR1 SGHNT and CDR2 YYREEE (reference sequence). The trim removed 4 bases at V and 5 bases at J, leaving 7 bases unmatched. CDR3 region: CASSPPGQGGTGELFF. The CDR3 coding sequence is TGTGCCAGCAGCCCACCGGGACAGGGGGGGACCGGGGAGCTGTTTTTT.

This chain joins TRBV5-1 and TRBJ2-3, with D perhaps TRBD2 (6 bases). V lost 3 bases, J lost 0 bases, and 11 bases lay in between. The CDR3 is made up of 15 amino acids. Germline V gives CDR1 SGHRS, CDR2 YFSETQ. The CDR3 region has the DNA TGCGCCAGCAGCTGGGACTCGGGAAGCACAGATACGCAGTATTTT. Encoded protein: CASSWDSGSTDTQYF.

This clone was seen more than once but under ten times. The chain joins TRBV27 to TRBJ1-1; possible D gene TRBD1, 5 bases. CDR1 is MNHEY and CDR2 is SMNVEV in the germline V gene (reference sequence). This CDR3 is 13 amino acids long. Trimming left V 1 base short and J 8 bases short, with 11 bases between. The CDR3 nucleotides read TGTGCCAGCAGTTTATTTGCCGGGGGAGAAGCTTTCTTT. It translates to CASSLFAGGEAFF.

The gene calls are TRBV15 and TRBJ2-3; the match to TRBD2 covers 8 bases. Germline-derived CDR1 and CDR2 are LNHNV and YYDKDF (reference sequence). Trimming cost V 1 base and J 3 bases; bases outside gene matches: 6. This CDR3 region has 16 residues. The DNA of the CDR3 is TGTGCCACCAGCAGAGGTGCGGGGGGCCGTACAGATACGCAGTATTTT. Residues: CATSRGAGGRTDTQYF.